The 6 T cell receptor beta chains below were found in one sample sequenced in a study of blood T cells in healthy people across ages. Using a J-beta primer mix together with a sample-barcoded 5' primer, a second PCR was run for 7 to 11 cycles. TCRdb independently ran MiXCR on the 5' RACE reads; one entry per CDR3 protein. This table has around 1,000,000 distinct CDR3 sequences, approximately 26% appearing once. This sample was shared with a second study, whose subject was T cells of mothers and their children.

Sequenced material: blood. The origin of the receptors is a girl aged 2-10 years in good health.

The CDR3 bases are TGCAGCGGTCAGACAGGGGAGGGTTACGAGCAGTACTTC. It specifies CSGQTGEGYEQYF. V gene TRBV29-1 combines with J gene TRBJ2-7; TRBD1 is a possible D gene (8 bases). Germline CDR1 is SQVTM and CDR2 is ANQGSEA. This CDR3 is 13 amino acids long. Trimming left V 7 bases short and J 4 bases short, with 17 bases between.

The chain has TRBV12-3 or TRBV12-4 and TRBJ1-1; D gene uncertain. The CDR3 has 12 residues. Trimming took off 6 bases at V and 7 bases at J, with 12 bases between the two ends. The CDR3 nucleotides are TGTGCCAGCAGGGAAATGTCCCGTGAAGCTTTCTTT. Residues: CASREMSREAFF.

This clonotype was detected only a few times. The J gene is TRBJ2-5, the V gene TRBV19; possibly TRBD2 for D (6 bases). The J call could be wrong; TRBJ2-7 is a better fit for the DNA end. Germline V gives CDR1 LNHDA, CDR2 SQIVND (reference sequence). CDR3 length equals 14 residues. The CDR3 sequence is CASSMGHGGYEQYF. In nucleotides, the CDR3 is TGTGCCAGTAGTATGGGTCACGGGGGATACGAGCAGTACTTC.

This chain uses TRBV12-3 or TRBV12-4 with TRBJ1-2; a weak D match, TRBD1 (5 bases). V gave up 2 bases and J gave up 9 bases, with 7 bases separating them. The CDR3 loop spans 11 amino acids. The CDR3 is CASSLRGSYTF. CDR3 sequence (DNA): TGTGCCAGCAGTTTACGGGGCAGCTACACCTTC.

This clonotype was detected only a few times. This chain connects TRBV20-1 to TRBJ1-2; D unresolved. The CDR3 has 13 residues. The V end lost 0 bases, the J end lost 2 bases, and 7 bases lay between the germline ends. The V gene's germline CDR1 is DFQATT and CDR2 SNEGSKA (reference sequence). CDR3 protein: CSAREADNYGYTF. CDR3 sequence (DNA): TGCAGTGCTAGAGAAGCAGACAACTATGGCTACACCTTC.

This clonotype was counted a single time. In DNA form, the CDR3 reads TGTGCCAGCAGTTTATTGGGACAGGGTGCGTTCGAGCAGTACTTC. It specifies CASSLLGQGAFEQYF. This chain joins TRBV28 and TRBJ2-7; the match to TRBD1 covers 9 bases. The CDR3 length is 15 residues. V shed 1 base, J shed 6 bases, and the junction held 7 bases outside the gene matches. Germline loops: CDR1 MDHEN, CDR2 SYDVKM.